One and the same sample provided the 7 T cell receptor beta chains below, sequenced in a study of blood T cell repertoires in COVID-19. The repertoire was sequenced with immunoSEQ multiplex PCR; TCRdb's copy has only in-frame clones and lacks some. The repertoire holds 100,000 to 150,000 clones, roughly 77% seen once, with more than 15% in the top ten. Sequencing input: peripheral blood. The receptor set was obtained from a man aged 60-69 years with active or convalescent COVID-19.

This chain links TRBV5-1 with TRBJ2-1, with 10 bases aligning to TRBD2. There are 15 residues in the CDR3. After removal of 4 bases from V and 3 bases from J, the junction contained 4 bases not matched to a gene. Germline values: CDR1 SGHRS, CDR2 YFSETQ. The CDR3 region has the DNA TGCGCCAGCAGCAATCTAGCGGGGGACTACAATGAGCAGTTCTTC. Translated, it gives CASSNLAGDYNEQFF.

The rearrangement links TRBV3-1 (or the pseudogene TRBV3-2) to TRBJ2-1; D not resolved. Trimming left V 1 base short and J 2 bases short, with 3 bases between. The CDR3 covers 13 residues. CDR1 is LGHDT and CDR2 is YNNKEL in the germline V gene (reference sequence). The CDR3 nucleotides read TGTGCCAGCAGCCAAGGAGCCTACAATGAGCAGTTCTTC. It yields the protein CASSQGAYNEQFF.

The chain carries TRBV9 and TRBJ2-4, with D possibly TRBD2 on 6 matching bases. This CDR3 has 14 amino acids. V lost 4 bases to trimming and J lost 5 bases, with 13 bases between them. Per germline, CDR1 SGDLS and CDR2 YYNGEE. The CDR3 region is CASSPRGGENIQYF. In DNA form, the CDR3 reads TGTGCCAGCAGCCCCCGGGGAGGAGAAAACATTCAGTACTTC. Variable domain in full (rest from reference TRBV9 and TRBJ2-4): DSGVTQTPKHLITATGQRVTLRCSPRSGDLSVYWYQQSLDQGLQFLIQYYNGEERAKGNILERFSAQQFPDLHSELNLSSLELGDSALYFCASSPRGGENIQYFGAGTRLSVL.

The chain carries TRBV6-5 and TRBJ1-1, with D tentatively TRBD1 (6 bases). Per the germline V gene, CDR1 is MNHEY and CDR2 is SVGAGI. Trimming left V 10 bases short and J 5 bases short, with 17 bases between. This CDR3 comprises 13 residues. The CDR3 DNA reads TGTGCCACCAGACGATCCACAGGGACTGAAGCTTTCTTT. Translation gives CATRRSTGTEAFF.

The rearrangement links TRBV5-6 to TRBJ1-1; 8 bases map to TRBD1. Germline V CDR1 and CDR2: SGHDT, YYEEEE. Losses at the gene ends were 5 bases for V and 4 bases for J; bases not matched to a gene: 4. This CDR3 is 13 amino acids long. The CDR3 DNA reads TGTGCCAGCAGACTGACAGGGGCCACTGAAGCTTTCTTT. Protein: CASRLTGATEAFF. The variable domain in full, completed from reference TRBV5-6 and TRBJ1-1, reads DAGVTQSPTHLIKTRGQQVTLRCSPKSGHDTVSWYQQALGQGPQFIFQYYEEEERQRGNFPDRFSGHQFPNYSSELNVNALLLGDSALYLCASRLTGATEAFFGQGTRLTVV.

The rearrangement uses TRBV18 and TRBJ2-7; 10 bases map to TRBD1. The CDR3 extends over 15 amino acids. Germline V gene data show CDR1 as KGHSH and CDR2 as LQKENI. V trimming: 5 bases; J trimming: 3 bases; junction bases outside the gene matches: 7. The CDR3 spells CASSARDRGVYEQYF. The CDR3 nucleotides are TGTGCCAGCTCAGCCCGGGACAGGGGAGTCTACGAGCAGTACTTC.

The rearrangement joins TRBV7-2 to TRBJ2-1; 7 bases match TRBD2. The V and J ends lost 7 bases and 9 bases, in that order; junction bases with no gene match: 15. CDR1 and CDR2 (germline): SGHTA, FQGNSA. The CDR3 extends over 15 amino acids. The CDR3: CASIESGGRRGEQFF. The CDR3 coding sequence is TGTGCCAGCATCGAATCCGGCGGGAGAAGGGGTGAGCAGTTCTTC.